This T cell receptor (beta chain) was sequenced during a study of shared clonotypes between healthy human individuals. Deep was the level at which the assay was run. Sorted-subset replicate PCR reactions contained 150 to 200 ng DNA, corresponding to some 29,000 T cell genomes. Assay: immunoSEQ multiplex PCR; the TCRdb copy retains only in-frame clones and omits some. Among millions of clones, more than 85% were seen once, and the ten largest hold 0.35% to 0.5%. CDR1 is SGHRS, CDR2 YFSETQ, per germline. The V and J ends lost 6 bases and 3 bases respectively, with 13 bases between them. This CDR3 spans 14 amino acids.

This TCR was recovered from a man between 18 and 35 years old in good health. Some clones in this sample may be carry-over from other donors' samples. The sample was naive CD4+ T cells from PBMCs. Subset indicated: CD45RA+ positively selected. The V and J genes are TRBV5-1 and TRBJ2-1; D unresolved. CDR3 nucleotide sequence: TGCGCCAGCACCCTGGTGGGTCTCTACAATGAGCAGTTCTTC. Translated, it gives CASTLVGLYNEQFF. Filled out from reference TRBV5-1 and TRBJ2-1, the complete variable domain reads KAGVTQTPRYLIKTRGQQVTLSCSPISGHRSVSWYQQTPGQGLQFLFEYFSETQRNKGNFPGRFSGRQFSNSRSEMNVSTLELGDSALYLCASTLVGLYNEQFFGPGTRLTVL.